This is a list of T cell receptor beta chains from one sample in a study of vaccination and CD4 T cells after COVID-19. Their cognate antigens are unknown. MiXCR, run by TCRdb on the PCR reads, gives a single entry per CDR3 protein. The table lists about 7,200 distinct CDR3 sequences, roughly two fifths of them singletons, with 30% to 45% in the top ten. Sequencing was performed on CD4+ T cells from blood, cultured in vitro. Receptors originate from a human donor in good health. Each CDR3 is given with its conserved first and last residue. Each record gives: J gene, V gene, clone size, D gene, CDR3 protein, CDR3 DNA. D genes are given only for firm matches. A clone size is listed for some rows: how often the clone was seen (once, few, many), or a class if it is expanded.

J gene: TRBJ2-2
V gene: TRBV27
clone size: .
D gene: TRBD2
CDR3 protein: CASSFHPGGTGTGELFF
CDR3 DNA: TGTGCCAGCAGTTTTCATCCGGGGGGAACAGGCACCGGGGAGCTGTTTTTT

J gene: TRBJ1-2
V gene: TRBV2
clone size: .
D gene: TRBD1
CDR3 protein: CASSGRTGVPSYGYTF
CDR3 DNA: TGTGCCAGCAGTGGTCGGACAGGAGTGCCTTCCTATGGCTACACCTTC

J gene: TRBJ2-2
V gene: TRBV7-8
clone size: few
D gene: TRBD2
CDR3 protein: CASSQVAGGAGELFF
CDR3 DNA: TGTGCCAGCAGTCAAGTAGCGGGAGGGGCCGGGGAGCTGTTTTTT

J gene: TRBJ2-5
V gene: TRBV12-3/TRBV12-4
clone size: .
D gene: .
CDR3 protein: CASSQRMGQMNLQETQYF
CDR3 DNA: TGTGCCAGCAGTCAACGCATGGGACAAATGAACCTCCAAGAGACCCAGTACTTC

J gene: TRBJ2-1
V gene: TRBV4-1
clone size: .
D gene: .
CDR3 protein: CASSQERHNEQFF
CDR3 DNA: TGCGCCAGCAGCCAAGAACGGCACAATGAGCAGTTCTTC

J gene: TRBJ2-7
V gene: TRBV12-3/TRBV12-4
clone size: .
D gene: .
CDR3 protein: CASSAGAGSNYEQYF
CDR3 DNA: TGTGCCAGCAGTGCGGGGGCAGGGTCAAACTACGAGCAGTACTTC

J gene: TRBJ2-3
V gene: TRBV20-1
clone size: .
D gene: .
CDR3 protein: CSAKEHGASTDTQYF
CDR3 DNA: TGCAGTGCTAAAGAGCATGGGGCTAGCACAGATACGCAGTATTTT

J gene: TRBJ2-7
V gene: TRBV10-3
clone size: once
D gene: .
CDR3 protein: CAISESTVRYEQYF
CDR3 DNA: TGTGCCATCAGTGAATCCACGGTTCGGTACGAGCAGTACTTC

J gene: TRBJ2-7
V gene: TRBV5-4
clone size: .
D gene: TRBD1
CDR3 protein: CASSSPGQLNYEQYF
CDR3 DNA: TGTGCCAGCAGTTCACCGGGACAGCTAAACTACGAGCAGTACTTC

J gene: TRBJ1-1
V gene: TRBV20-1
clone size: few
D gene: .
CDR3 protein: CSADPRGAFF
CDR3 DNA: TGCAGTGCTGACCCCCGTGGGGCTTTCTTT

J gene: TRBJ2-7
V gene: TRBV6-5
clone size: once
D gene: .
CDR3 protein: CASSYSISRSYEQYF
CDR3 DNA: TGTGCCAGCAGTTACTCGATATCTAGGTCCTACGAGCAGTACTTC

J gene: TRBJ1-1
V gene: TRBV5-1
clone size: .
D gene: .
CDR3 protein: CASSLEGRNTEAFF
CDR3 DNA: TGCGCCAGCAGCTTGGAGGGACGGAACACTGAAGCTTTCTTT

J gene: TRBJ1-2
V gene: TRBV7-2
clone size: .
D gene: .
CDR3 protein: CASSQTAGPYGYTF
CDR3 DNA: TGTGCCAGCAGCCAAACGGCAGGCCCCTATGGCTACACCTTC

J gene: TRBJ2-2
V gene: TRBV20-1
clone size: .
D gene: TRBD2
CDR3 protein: CSARVVAGHTGELFF
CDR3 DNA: TGCAGTGCTAGGGTGGTAGCGGGACACACCGGGGAGCTGTTTTTT

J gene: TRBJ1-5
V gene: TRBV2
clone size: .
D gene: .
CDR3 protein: CASKAALGNQPQHF
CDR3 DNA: TGTGCCAGCAAGGCAGCCTTGGGCAATCAGCCCCAGCATTTT

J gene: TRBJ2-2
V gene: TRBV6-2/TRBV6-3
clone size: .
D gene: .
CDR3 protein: CASRPLGDTGELFF
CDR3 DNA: TGTGCCAGCAGGCCACTCGGGGACACCGGGGAGCTGTTTTTT

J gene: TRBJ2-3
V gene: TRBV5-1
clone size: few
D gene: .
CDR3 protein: CASSLGLIDTQYF
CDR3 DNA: TGCGCCAGCAGCTTGGGTTTGATAGATACGCAGTATTTT

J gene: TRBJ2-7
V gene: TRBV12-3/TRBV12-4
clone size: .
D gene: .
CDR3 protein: CASSLARGTYEQYF
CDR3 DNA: TGTGCCAGCAGTTTAGCGAGGGGGACCTACGAGCAGTACTTC

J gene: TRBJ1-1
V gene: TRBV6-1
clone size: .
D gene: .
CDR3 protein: CASSDSWGGITEAFF
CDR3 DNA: TGTGCCAGCAGTGATAGTTGGGGCGGTATAACTGAAGCTTTCTTT

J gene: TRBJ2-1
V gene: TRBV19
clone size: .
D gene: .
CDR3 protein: CASIGGKDEQFF
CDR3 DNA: TGTGCCAGTATTGGGGGTAAGGATGAGCAGTTCTTC

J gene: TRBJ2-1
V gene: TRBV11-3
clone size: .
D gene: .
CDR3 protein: CASSLTPPDEQFF
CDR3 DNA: TGTGCCAGCAGCTTAACGCCCCCTGATGAGCAGTTCTTC

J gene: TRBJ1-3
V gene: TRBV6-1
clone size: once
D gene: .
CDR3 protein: CASISAHTIYF
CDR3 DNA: TGTGCCAGCATCTCCGCCCACACCATATATTTT

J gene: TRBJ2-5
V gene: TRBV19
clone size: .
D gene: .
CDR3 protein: CASSGTGTGRETQYF
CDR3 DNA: TGTGCCAGTAGTGGAACTGGCACAGGGCGTGAGACCCAGTACTTC

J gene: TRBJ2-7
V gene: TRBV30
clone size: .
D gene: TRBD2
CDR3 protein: CAWIFERASGTYEQYF
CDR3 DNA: TGTGCCTGGATTTTTGAGCGGGCTAGCGGGACCTACGAGCAGTACTTC

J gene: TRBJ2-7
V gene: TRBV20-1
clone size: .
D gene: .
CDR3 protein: CSARGGYEQYF
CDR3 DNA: TGCAGTGCTAGGGGGGGCTACGAGCAGTACTTC

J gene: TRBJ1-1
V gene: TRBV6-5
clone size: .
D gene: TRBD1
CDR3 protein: CASSYSPSGGGTEAFF
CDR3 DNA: TGTGCCAGCAGTTACTCCCCTTCAGGGGGTGGCACTGAAGCTTTCTTT

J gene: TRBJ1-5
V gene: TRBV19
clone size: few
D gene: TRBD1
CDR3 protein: CASRSRTGSNQPQHF
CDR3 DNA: TGTGCCAGTAGATCTAGGACAGGGAGCAATCAGCCCCAGCATTTT

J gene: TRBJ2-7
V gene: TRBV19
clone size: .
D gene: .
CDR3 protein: CASSIPGGSYEQYF
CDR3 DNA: TGTGCCAGTAGTATCCCAGGGGGGTCCTACGAGCAGTACTTC

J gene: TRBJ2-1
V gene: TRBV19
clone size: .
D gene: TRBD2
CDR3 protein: CASSRLDSGTVEQFF
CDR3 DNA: TGTGCCAGTAGTAGGCTGGATAGCGGGACTGTTGAGCAGTTCTTC

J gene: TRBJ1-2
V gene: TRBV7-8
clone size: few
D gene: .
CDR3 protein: CASSLANGGRFYGYTF
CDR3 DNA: TGTGCCAGCAGCCTGGCAAACGGGGGGCGCTTCTATGGCTACACCTTC

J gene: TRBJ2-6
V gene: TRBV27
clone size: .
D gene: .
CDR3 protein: CASSPLHSGANVLTF
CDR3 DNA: TGTGCCAGCAGCCCCCTCCACTCTGGGGCCAACGTCCTGACTTTC

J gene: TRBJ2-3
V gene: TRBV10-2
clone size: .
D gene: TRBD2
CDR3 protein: CASSGRTSGDVWSTDTQYF
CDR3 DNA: TGCGCCAGCAGTGGACGGACTAGCGGGGACGTTTGGAGCACAGATACGCAGTATTTT

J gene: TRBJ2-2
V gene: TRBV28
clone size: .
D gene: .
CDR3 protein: CASSPPRAGTHTGELFF
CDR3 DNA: TGTGCCAGCAGCCCGCCCCGGGCGGGGACACACACCGGGGAGCTGTTTTTT

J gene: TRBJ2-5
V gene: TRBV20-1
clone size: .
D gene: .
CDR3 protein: CSAMGRGGLQETQYF
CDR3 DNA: TGCAGTGCTATGGGCCGGGGTGGTCTGCAAGAGACCCAGTACTTC

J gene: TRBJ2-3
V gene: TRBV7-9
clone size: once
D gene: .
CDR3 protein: CASGPKGPRYTDTQYF
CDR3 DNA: TGTGCCAGCGGGCCGAAGGGGCCAAGGTACACAGATACGCAGTATTTT

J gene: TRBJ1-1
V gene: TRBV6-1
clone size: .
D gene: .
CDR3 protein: CASSKIQGTEAFF
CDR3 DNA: TGTGCCAGCAGCAAGATCCAGGGTACTGAAGCTTTCTTT

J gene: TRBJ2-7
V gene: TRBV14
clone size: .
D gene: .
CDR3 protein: CASSQSGRGIHEQYF
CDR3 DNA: TGTGCCAGCAGCCAATCTGGGCGGGGAATCCACGAGCAGTACTTC

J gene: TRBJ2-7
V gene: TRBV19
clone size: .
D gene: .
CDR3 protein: CASSNRTAYSYEQYF
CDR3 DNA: TGTGCCAGTAGTAATCGGACAGCATACTCCTACGAGCAGTACTTC

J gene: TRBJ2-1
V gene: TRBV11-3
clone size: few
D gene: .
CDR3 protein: CASSLTPLDEQFF
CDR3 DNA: TGTGCCAGCAGCTTAACGCCCCTTGATGAGCAGTTCTTC

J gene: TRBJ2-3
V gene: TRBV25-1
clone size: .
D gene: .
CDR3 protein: CASSEFGGTGDTQYF
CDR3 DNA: TGTGCCAGCAGTGAATTCGGGGGAACCGGAGATACGCAGTATTTT

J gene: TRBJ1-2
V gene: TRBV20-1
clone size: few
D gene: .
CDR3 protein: CSARDSANYGYTF
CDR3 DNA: TGCAGTGCTAGAGATTCAGCTAACTATGGCTACACCTTC

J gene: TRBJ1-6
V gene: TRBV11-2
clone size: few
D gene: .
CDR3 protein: CASSLIRGSPLHF
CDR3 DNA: TGTGCCAGCAGCTTAATAAGGGGTTCACCCCTCCACTTT

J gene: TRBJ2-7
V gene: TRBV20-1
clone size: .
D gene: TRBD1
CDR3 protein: CSASEWGQGYEQYF
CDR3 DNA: TGCAGTGCTAGCGAGTGGGGACAGGGGTACGAGCAGTACTTC

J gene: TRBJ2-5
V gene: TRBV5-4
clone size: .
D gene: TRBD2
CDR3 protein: CASSLSGGLAETQYF
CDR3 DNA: TGTGCCAGCAGCTTGTCGGGGGGGCTAGCGGAGACCCAGTACTTC

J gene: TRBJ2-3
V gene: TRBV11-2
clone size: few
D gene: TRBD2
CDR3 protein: CASSSGLISTDTQYF
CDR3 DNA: TGTGCCAGCAGCTCGGGACTAATAAGCACAGATACGCAGTATTTT

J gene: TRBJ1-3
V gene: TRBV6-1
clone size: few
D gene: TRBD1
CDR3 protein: CASSDRGTSGNTIYF
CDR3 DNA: TGTGCCAGCAGCGACAGGGGAACCTCTGGAAACACCATATATTTT

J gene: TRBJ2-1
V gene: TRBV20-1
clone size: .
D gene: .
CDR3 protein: CSARDLVPTSRRYNEQFF
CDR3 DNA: TGCAGTGCTAGAGACTTGGTCCCAACTAGTCGTCGGTACAATGAGCAGTTCTTC

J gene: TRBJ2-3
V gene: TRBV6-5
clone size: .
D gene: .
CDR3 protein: CASSYSWTTGSTDTQYF
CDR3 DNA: TGTGCCAGCAGTTACTCTTGGACTACCGGTAGCACAGATACGCAGTATTTT

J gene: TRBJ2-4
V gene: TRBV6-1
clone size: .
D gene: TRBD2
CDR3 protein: CAGSEAGGTKNIQYF
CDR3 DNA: TGTGCCGGCAGTGAGGCGGGGGGCACCAAAAACATTCAGTACTTC

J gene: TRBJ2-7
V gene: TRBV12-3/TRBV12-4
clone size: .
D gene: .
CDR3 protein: CASSSSSVGEQYF
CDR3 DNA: TGTGCCAGCAGTTCTTCTAGCGTTGGCGAGCAGTACTTC

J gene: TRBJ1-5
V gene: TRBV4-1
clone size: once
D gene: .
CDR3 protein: CASSQGTSGQPQHF
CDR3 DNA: TGCGCCAGCAGCCAGGGGACGTCCGGTCAGCCCCAGCATTTT

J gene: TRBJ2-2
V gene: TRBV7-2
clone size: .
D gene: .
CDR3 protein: CASSLAITGELFF
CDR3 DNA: TGTGCCAGCAGCTTAGCGATCACCGGGGAGCTGTTTTTT

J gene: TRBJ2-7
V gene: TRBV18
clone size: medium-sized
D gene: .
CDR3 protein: CASSPPGAPYEQYF
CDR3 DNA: TGTGCCAGCTCACCACCGGGGGCTCCCTACGAGCAGTACTTC

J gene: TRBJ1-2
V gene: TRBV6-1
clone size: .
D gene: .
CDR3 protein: CASSSEGYYGYTF
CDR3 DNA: TGTGCCAGCAGCTCCGAGGGGTACTATGGCTACACCTTC

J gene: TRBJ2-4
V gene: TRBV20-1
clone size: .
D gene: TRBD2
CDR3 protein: CSAPLAGIKNIQYF
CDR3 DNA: TGCAGTGCTCCTCTAGCGGGGATTAAAAACATTCAGTACTTC

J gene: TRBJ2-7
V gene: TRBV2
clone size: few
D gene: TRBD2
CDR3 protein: CASSESGGTYEQYF
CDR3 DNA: TGTGCCAGCAGTGAAAGCGGGGGGACCTACGAGCAGTACTTC

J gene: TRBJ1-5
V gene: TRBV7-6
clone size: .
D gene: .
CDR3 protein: CASSLDQPQHF
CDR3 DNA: TGTGCCAGCAGCTTGGATCAGCCCCAGCATTTT

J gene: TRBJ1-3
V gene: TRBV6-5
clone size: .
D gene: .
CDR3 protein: CASSFRGTSGNTIYF
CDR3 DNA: TGTGCCAGCAGTTTCAGGGGCACCTCTGGAAACACCATATATTTT